What follows are 6 T cell receptor beta chains derived from one specimen sequenced in a study of control samples from healthy donors and cancer patients (dated by TCRdb to about 2020). The library was produced with the immunoSEQ multiplex PCR assay. TCRdb provides this immuneACCESS table in a form limited to in-frame rearrangements. Some clones are lacking; in checked studies, under half of them reflect an unresolved V gene, and why the rest are absent is not known. This sample has roughly 63,000 clones in its table, and more than 85% of those were observed once. The ten biggest clones cover about 1.7% of the sample. The specimen was PBMCs. The source of these receptors is a man in his forties with colorectal cancer.

J is TRBJ2-1 and V is TRBV27, with TRBD2 as a possible D gene (6 bases). There are 14 residues in the CDR3. Deletions cut 11 bases from V and 7 bases from J, with 21 bases between. Germline CDR1 reads MNHEY; CDR2 reads SMNVEV (reference sequence). The CDR3 sequence is CASYPAAGLNEQFF. CDR3 sequence (DNA): TGTGCCTCCTATCCCGCGGCGGGGTTAAATGAGCAGTTCTTC.

The J gene is TRBJ1-2, the V gene TRBV2; D call uncertain. The CDR3 sequence is 14 residues long. V gave up 7 bases and J gave up 0 bases, with 12 bases separating them. CDR1 and CDR2 from the germline V gene are SNHLY and FYNNEI. The CDR3 loop is CASTPVYPNYGYTF. CDR3 nucleotides: TGTGCCAGCACGCCAGTTTACCCTAACTATGGCTACACCTTC.

The V call is TRBV30, the J call TRBJ1-2; a possible D gene is TRBD1 (6 bases). The germline V gene encodes CDR1 GTSNPN and CDR2 SVGIG (reference sequence). The V end was cut by 3 bases, the J end by 0 bases, with 14 bases between. The CDR3 contains 15 residues. This CDR3 reads CAWSGGQPTNYGYTF. Written as DNA, the CDR3 is TGTGCCTGGAGCGGAGGACAGCCTACTAACTATGGCTACACCTTC.

This clone appeared once. CDR3 sequence: CASSLGTGGWTEAFF. DNA of the CDR3: TGCGCCAGCAGCTTGGGTACAGGGGGATGGACTGAAGCTTTCTTT. The rearrangement uses TRBV5-1 and TRBJ1-1, with 8 bases lining up with TRBD1. This CDR3 is built from 15 residues. V shed 0 bases and J 5 bases; nucleotides not matched to a gene: 6. CDR1 is SGHRS and CDR2 is YFSETQ in the germline V gene.

This chain links TRBV18 with TRBJ1-5; D ambiguous. Trimming left V 6 bases short and J 5 bases short, with 17 bases between. This CDR3 has 15 residues. Germline-derived CDR1 and CDR2 are KGHSH and LQKENI. The CDR3 region has the DNA TGTGCCAGCTCCGAGCGCCTGGGGATAGATCAGCCCCAGCATTTT. Its protein product is CASSERLGIDQPQHF.

The rearrangement uses TRBV11-3 and TRBJ2-1, with D possibly called TRBD1 or TRBD2 (5 bases each). Germline lookup yields CDR1 SGHNT and CDR2 YENEEA. This CDR3 region has 13 residues. V was cut by 3 bases and J by 8 bases, with 11 bases left in between. The CDR3 DNA reads as TGTGCCAGCAGCTTCGGGGACGGGCATGAGCAGTTCTTC. Protein product: CASSFGDGHEQFF.